In this sample, the clone carrying this T cell receptor (beta chain) turned up many times. TCRdb called the PCR reads again in MiXCR, with one record for every CDR3 protein. The sample lists about 9,200 distinct CDR3 sequences; roughly 51% were seen once. Localized lung adenocarcinoma, a non-small cell lung cancer, affected the donors. Trimming took off 2 bases at V and 6 bases at J, with 14 bases between the two ends. Germline V gene data show CDR1 as MNHEY and CDR2 as SVGAGI. The CDR3 extends over 15 amino acids. This record comes from a study of CD4 and CD8 cells across lung adenocarcinoma regions.

This TCR derives from a male donor with lung adenocarcinoma. The CD4 and CD8 labels of this study may be unreliable. The chain uses TRBV6-5 and TRBJ2-1; perhaps TRBD2 as D (6 bases). Sequencing was performed on CD8+ T cells from the margin of a lung tumor. CDR3 nucleotide sequence: TGTGCCAGCAGTTACGGGCGGGGCCCGATCAATGAGCAGTTCTTC. Residues: CASSYGRGPINEQFF.